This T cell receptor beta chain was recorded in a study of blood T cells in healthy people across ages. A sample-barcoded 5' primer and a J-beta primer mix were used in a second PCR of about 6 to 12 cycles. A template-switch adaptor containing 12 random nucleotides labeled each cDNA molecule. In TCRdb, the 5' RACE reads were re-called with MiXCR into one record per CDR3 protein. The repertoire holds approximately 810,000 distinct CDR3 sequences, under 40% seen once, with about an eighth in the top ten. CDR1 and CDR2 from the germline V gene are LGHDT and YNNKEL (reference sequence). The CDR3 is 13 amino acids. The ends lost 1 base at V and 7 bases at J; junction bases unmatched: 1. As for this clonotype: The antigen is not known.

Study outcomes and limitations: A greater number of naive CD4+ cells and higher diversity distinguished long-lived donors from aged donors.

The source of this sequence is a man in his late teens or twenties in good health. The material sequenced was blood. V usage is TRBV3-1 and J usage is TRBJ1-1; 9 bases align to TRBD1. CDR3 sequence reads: CASSQVGQGEAFF. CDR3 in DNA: TGTGCCAGCAGCCAAGTGGGACAGGGTGAAGCTTTCTTT.